These 19 T cell receptor beta chains originate from one sample sequenced in a study of T cells in Graves' hyperthyroidism and ophthalmopathy (dated by TCRdb to about 2019). Libraries were constructed by multiplex PCR. TCRdb records Illumina HiSeq 2000 as the sequencer. Amplification of TCR beta CDR3 regions was carried out from RNA transcripts. For the first round of RT-PCR on the TCR CDR3, the HTBI primer set was used together with the Qiagen OneStep RT-PCR kit. TCRdb cleaned the public reads at Q25 with fastp, built clones with MiXCR and kept in-frame beta chains. Records with the same CDR3 protein are collapsed into one entry carrying the most frequent genes and DNA. The table for this sample lists about 680,000 distinct CDR3 sequences; over 35% of them were counted only once. The top ten clonotypes cover 31% of the sample. The sample comprised blood. These receptors were obtained from a woman in her thirties or forties with Graves' hyperthyroidism.

This clonotype showed up just once. V usage is TRBV7-2 and J usage is TRBJ2-7; D uncertain. CDR3 length: 13 amino acids. Per germline, CDR1 SGHTA and CDR2 FQGNSA. Trimming removed 5 bases from V and 9 bases from J, with 17 bases in between. CDR3 nucleotides: TGTGCCAGCAGCCGTTCAGATTTCCTCGGGCAGTACTTC. Protein sequence: CASSRSDFLGQYF.

The V call is TRBV7-8, the J call TRBJ2-5; D may match TRBD1 or TRBD2 (5 bases each). V shed 6 bases and J shed 4 bases, with 9 bases lying between them. Germline V lookup: CDR1 SGHVS, CDR2 FQNEAQ. The CDR3 is 12 residues long. DNA of the CDR3: TGTGCCAGCAGACCGGGACGAGAGACCCAGTACTTC. It codes for CASRPGRETQYF.

This clonotype was seen at least ten times. The J gene is TRBJ1-3, the V gene TRBV20-1, with D unresolved. The germline CDR1 and CDR2 sequences are DFQATT and SNEGSKA (reference sequence). The CDR3 covers 13 residues. V was shortened by 0 bases and J by 3 bases, with 6 bases between the two germline ends. CDR3 sequence (DNA): TGCAGTGCTAGAGAGGGAGGTGGAAACACCATATATTTT. Amino acid sequence: CSAREGGGNTIYF.

This clonotype was observed a handful of times. The CDR3 sequence: CSARRGGATYGYTF. CDR3 sequence (DNA): TGCAGTGCTAGACGGGGCGGCGCGACGTATGGCTACACCTTC. This chain uses TRBV20-1 with TRBJ1-2, with D possibly matching TRBD1 (5 bases). The germline V gene has CDR1 DFQATT and CDR2 SNEGSKA (reference sequence). V was shortened by 2 bases and J by 5 bases, with 15 bases between the two germline ends. CDR3 size: 14 residues.

Regarding this clonotype: A read error may explain this, as a much larger clone is one base away. The chain couples TRBV19 to TRBJ1-1; 9 bases are shared with TRBD1. CDR1 is LNHDA, CDR2 SQIVND, per germline (reference sequence). Trimming cost V 7 bases and J 5 bases; bases outside gene matches: 14. The CDR3 covers 16 residues. The CDR3 region has the DNA TGTGCCAGTATGGTGGTGGGACAGGGCTATGGGACTGAAGCTTTCTTT. Translated, it gives CASMVVGQGYGTEAFF. The whole variable domain, remainder taken from reference TRBV19 and TRBJ1-1, is DGGITQSPKYLFRKEGQNVTLSCEQNLNHDAMYWYRQDPGQGLRLIYYSQIVNDFQKGDIAEGYSVSREKKESFPLTVTSAQKNPTAFYLCASMVVGQGYGTEAFFGQGTRLTVV.

V gene TRBV28 combines with J gene TRBJ2-5; TRBD2 matches at 12 bases. J lost 5 bases, V lost 1 base, and 8 bases had no gene match. This CDR3 has 17 amino acids. Germline CDR1 reads MDHEN; CDR2 reads SYDVKM. The CDR3 is CASSLSETSGRGETQYF. CDR3 nucleotides: TGTGCCAGCAGTTTATCCGAGACTAGCGGGAGAGGGGAGACCCAGTACTTC.

The rearrangement uses TRBV6-5 and TRBJ2-7, with a possible D match to TRBD1 (6 bases). From germline, CDR1 is MNHEY and CDR2 SVGAGI. The CDR3 consists of 13 residues. V lost 5 bases, J lost 7 bases, and 15 bases lay in between. The CDR3 bases are TGTGCCAGCAGTAAACAGGGCCCGGGGGAGCAGTACTTC. Protein product: CASSKQGPGEQYF.

Only a few counts were recorded for this clonotype. This chain joins TRBV2 and TRBJ2-3; no clear D gene. CDR1 and CDR2 from the germline V gene are SNHLY and FYNNEI. The CDR3 is 12 residues long. V was shortened by 8 bases and J by 5 bases, with 11 bases between the two germline ends. CDR3 nucleotide sequence: TGTGCCAGCCGTCCGGACGAAGATACGCAGTATTTT. It yields the protein CASRPDEDTQYF.

The chain recombines TRBV6-6 with TRBJ2-2; TRBD1 matches at 11 bases. J gave up 5 bases and V 6 bases, and 5 bases lay outside the gene matches. In germline, CDR1 is MNHNY, CDR2 SVGAGI (reference sequence). This CDR3 region has 15 residues. Here the CDR3 reads CASRDRGRRTGELFF. Written as DNA, the CDR3 is TGTGCCAGCAGGGACAGGGGGCGCCGGACCGGGGAGCTGTTTTTT.

The J gene is TRBJ2-2, the V gene TRBV5-1, with D maybe TRBD1 (5 bases). The germline V gene encodes CDR1 SGHRS and CDR2 YFSETQ. With 0 bases removed from V and 6 bases from J, the gap between germline ends came to 12 bases. This CDR3 comprises 15 residues. The CDR3 DNA is TGCGCCAGCAGCTTGGCCGTATCAGGGCCCGGGGAGCTGTTTTTT. Translated: CASSLAVSGPGELFF.

There are a few counts of this clonotype. V usage is TRBV7-8 and J usage is TRBJ1-3, with 10 bases fitting TRBD1. V lost 5 bases to trimming and J lost 5 bases; unmatched junction nucleotides: 3. The CDR3 is made up of 14 amino acids. Germline values: CDR1 SGHVS, CDR2 FQNEAQ. The DNA for the CDR3 is TGTGCCAGCAGCACGGGACAGGGGCGAAACACCATATATTTT. Translating it yields CASSTGQGRNTIYF. The entire variable domain, with the rest obtained from reference TRBV7-8 and TRBJ1-3, is as follows: GAGVSQSPRYKVAKRGQDVALRCDPISGHVSLFWYQQALGQGPEFLTYFQNEAQLDKSGLPSDRFFAERPEGSVSTLKIQRTQQEDSAVYLCASSTGQGRNTIYFGEGSWLTVV.

The sample holds one count of this clonotype. The V call is TRBV20-1, the J call TRBJ1-2; the match to TRBD1 covers 11 bases. CDR1 and CDR2 (germline): DFQATT, SNEGSKA (reference sequence). J gave up 3 bases and V 5 bases, and 5 bases lay outside the gene matches. There are 14 residues in the CDR3. The CDR3 region is CSALPGQGDYGYTF. CDR3 bases: TGCAGTGCTTTACCGGGACAGGGGGACTATGGCTACACCTTC.

The genes are TRBV10-3 and TRBJ1-1; a weak D match, TRBD1 (5 bases). Trimming pared 7 bases from V and 1 base from J, leaving 13 bases between. The length of the CDR3 is 14 residues. CDR1 and CDR2 (germline): ENHRY, SYGVKD. The CDR3 loop reads CAIKETVANTEAFF. The CDR3 nucleotides read TGTGCCATCAAGGAGACAGTTGCGAACACTGAAGCTTTCTTT.

A remark on this clonotype: At one of its ends the junction is not consistent with the germline gene, which may arise from a read error. This chain links TRBV10-2 with TRBJ2-7; D uncertain. The CDR3 covers 18 residues. CDR1 is WSHSY and CDR2 is SAAADI in the germline V gene. The CDR3 DNA sequence: TGTGCCAGCAGTGAATTACGTGAACATCCCAATCCGCCCTACGAGCAGTACTTC. Its translation: CASSELREHPNPPYEQYF.

This clonotype was counted only a few times. The chain uses TRBV12-3 or TRBV12-4 and TRBJ2-7; no reliable D call. The CDR3 sequence is 12 residues long. V was shortened by 6 bases and J by 4 bases, with 10 bases between the two germline ends. The CDR3 DNA follows: TGTGCCAGCAGCGAGGACGCTTACGAGCAGTACTTC. Protein: CASSEDAYEQYF.

This clonotype showed up many times. The gene calls are TRBV2 and TRBJ1-2; D possibly corresponds to TRBD1 (6 bases). The CDR3 runs 15 residues. Germline loops: CDR1 SNHLY, CDR2 FYNNEI. CDR3 sequence (DNA): TGTGTCACGACGAAGGGGGAGGTGTTTGACTATGGCTACACCTTC. It encodes CVTTKGEVFDYGYTF.

This clonotype appeared many times. The chain employs TRBV24-1 and TRBJ1-2; TRBD1 matches 11 bases. Losses at the gene ends were 0 bases for V and 7 bases for J; bases not matched to a gene: 3. The CDR3 is made up of 15 amino acids. Germline assignment: CDR1 KGHDR and CDR2 SFDVKD. Here the CDR3 reads CATSDLPGTGGGYTF. In nucleotides, the CDR3 is TGTGCCACCAGTGATTTGCCCGGGACAGGGGGTGGCTACACCTTC.

This clonotype has at least ten counts. The chain is built from TRBV10-3 and TRBJ1-3, with TRBD1 identical over 10 bases. Losses at the gene ends were 2 bases for V and 6 bases for J; bases not matched to a gene: 4. The germline CDR1 and CDR2 sequences are ENHRY and SYGVKD. This CDR3 has 15 residues. CDR3 region: CAISEGTGVLNTIYF. In nucleotides, the CDR3 is TGTGCCATCAGTGAGGGGACAGGGGTATTAAACACCATATATTTT.

This clonotype was recorded at least ten times. V and J are TRBV20-1 and TRBJ1-1; D not certain. The CDR3 covers 13 residues. Germline CDR1 reads DFQATT; CDR2 reads SNEGSKA (reference sequence). V lost 4 bases to trimming and J lost 0 bases, with 9 bases between them. CDR3 amino acids: CSAKGSLNTEAFF. CDR3 in DNA: TGCAGTGCTAAGGGCAGCCTGAACACTGAAGCTTTCTTT.